The clone carrying this T cell receptor beta chain was detected many times. Two rounds of multiplex PCR amplified TCR beta CDR3 from genomic DNA. Amplification during the initial PCR round employed primers specific to each TRBV and TRBJ gene. Universal primers were used for second-round PCR. TCRdb analysed the multiplex PCR reads with MiXCR anew, one entry per CDR3 protein. Of roughly 17,000 distinct CDR3 sequences listed, about 44% are singletons. These data originate in a study of prognosis after radiotherapy for stage I lung cancer. The V and J ends lost 3 bases and 6 bases respectively, with 18 bases between them. Per the germline V gene, CDR1 is KGHSH and CDR2 is LQKENI. This CDR3 is 15 amino acids long.

The gene calls are TRBV18 and TRBJ2-7, with D maybe TRBD1 (5 bases). Sequences were derived from PBMCs, sampled before or after stereotactic body radiation therapy (not recorded which). The sequence was collected from a donor aged 50 or older with non-small cell lung cancer. The CDR3 here is CASSPTTDSKSEQYF. As DNA, the CDR3 is TGTGCCAGCTCACCGACGACAGACAGTAAAAGCGAGCAGTACTTC.